A single sample is the source of the 26 T cell receptor beta chains below, sequenced in a study of B cell selection in AIRE deficiency. The table came from immunoSEQ multiplex PCR; TCRdb's copy has only in-frame clones and leaves some out. The sample records roughly 25,000 clones, 95% to 98% being singletons. Conventional CD4 T cells were sorted as CD4+CD127+ cells. Sequenced: CD4+CD127+ conventional T cells sorted from PBMCs. Receptors were obtained from a human donor in good health.

This chain connects TRBV28 to TRBJ1-2; tentatively, D is TRBD1 (5 bases). The V gene lost 4 bases and the J gene lost 4 bases, with 10 bases spanning the gap. This CDR3 contains 13 residues. Per germline, CDR1 MDHEN and CDR2 SYDVKM. The CDR3 here is CASSSGLSYGYTF. CDR3 DNA: TGTGCCAGCAGTTCAGGGCTTAGCTATGGCTACACCTTC.

This chain connects TRBV9 to TRBJ2-3; a weak D match, TRBD1 (6 bases). This CDR3 comprises 16 residues. Trimming removed 0 bases at V and 0 bases at J, with 11 bases between. Germline assignment: CDR1 SGDLS and CDR2 YYNGEE. The CDR3 nucleotides are TGTGCCAGCAGCGTAGGGACAGATATTAGCACAGATACGCAGTATTTT. Its protein is CASSVGTDISTDTQYF.

About this clone: Germline and junction disagree at one end, which may indicate a read error. The rearrangement uses TRBV27 and TRBJ2-2; D remains ambiguous. This CDR3 has 15 amino acids. Germline assignment: CDR1 MNHEY and CDR2 SMNVEV (reference sequence). The CDR3 protein is CASSLSIGPTGELFF. The CDR3 DNA sequence: TGTGCCAGCAGTCTATCCATAGGACCCACCGGGGAGCTGTTTTTT.

V gene TRBV19 combines with J gene TRBJ2-7, with D hard to call. V lost 5 bases, J lost 1 base, and 21 bases lay in between. Germline V gene lookup returns CDR1 LNHDA and CDR2 SQIVND (reference sequence). The CDR3 has 17 amino acids. CDR3 coding DNA: TGTGCCAGTAGTCCATCCCCTCGGCCGTCCGGGTCCTACGAGCAGTACTTC. Translating it yields CASSPSPRPSGSYEQYF.

The V gene is TRBV4-2, the J gene TRBJ2-5; the D is unclear. V was shortened by 1 base and J by 4 bases, with 13 bases between the two germline ends. Germline values: CDR1 LGHNA, CDR2 YNFKEQ. This CDR3 has 15 amino acids. This CDR3 is CASSQARKVGETQYF. The DNA of the CDR3 is TGTGCCAGCAGCCAAGCTAGGAAGGTGGGAGAGACCCAGTACTTC.

The chain combines TRBV11-2 with TRBJ2-7; 9 bases map to TRBD2. Per the germline V gene, CDR1 is SGHAT and CDR2 is FQNNGV. Losses at the gene ends were 2 bases for V and 1 base for J; bases not matched to a gene: 6. This CDR3 region has 16 residues. CDR3 sequence: CASSLLLAGASYEQYF. The CDR3 DNA is TGTGCCAGCAGCTTATTATTAGCGGGGGCTTCCTACGAGCAGTACTTC.

The chain combines TRBV11-3 with TRBJ2-7; D gene ambiguous. The CDR3 has 13 amino acids. V lost 4 bases, J lost 5 bases, and 12 bases lay in between. The germline V gene encodes CDR1 SGHNT and CDR2 YENEEA. CDR3 sequence reads: CASSSVESNEQYF. The CDR3 DNA sequence: TGTGCCAGCAGCTCCGTAGAAAGCAACGAGCAGTACTTC.

As DNA, the CDR3 is TGCGCCAGCAGCTTGGCCGGCACTGGGATGAACACTGAAGCTTTCTTT. It encodes CASSLAGTGMNTEAFF. The chain has TRBV5-1 and TRBJ1-1; D ambiguous. CDR3 length equals 16 residues. The germline V and J ends were trimmed by 0 bases and 0 bases, with 12 bases remaining between them. CDR1 and CDR2 from the germline V gene are SGHRS and YFSETQ. Full variable domain (outside the CDR3, taken from reference TRBV5-1 and TRBJ1-1): KAGVTQTPRYLIKTRGQQVTLSCSPISGHRSVSWYQQTPGQGLQFLFEYFSETQRNKGNFPGRFSGRQFSNSRSEMNVSTLELGDSALYLCASSLAGTGMNTEAFFGQGTRLTVV.

This clone was observed a single time. The rearrangement links TRBV5-8 to TRBJ2-5; the D gene could be TRBD1 or TRBD2 (5 bases each). The V end lost 5 bases, the J end lost 2 bases, and 16 bases lay between the germline ends. The V gene's germline CDR1 is SGHTS and CDR2 YDEGEE. The CDR3 runs to 15 residues. The CDR3 coding sequence is TGTGCCAGCAGATTCCCGTGGGGACGGCAAGAGACCCAGTACTTC. Its protein product is CASRFPWGRQETQYF.

The chain couples TRBV5-1 to TRBJ1-6; 8 bases match TRBD1. CDR1 is SGHRS and CDR2 is YFSETQ in the germline V gene. This CDR3 comprises 21 residues. V trimming: 3 bases; J trimming: 11 bases; junction bases outside the gene matches: 28. The CDR3, as DNA: TGCGCCAGCAGCTCCACCCTTTTCCCGGGACAGGTCTGGGACCTCGGGACACCCCTCCACTTT. Translation: CASSSTLFPGQVWDLGTPLHF.

V and J are TRBV18 and TRBJ2-5, with 11 nucleotides matching TRBD2. Trimming took 3 bases from V and 4 from J; bases not matched to a gene: 7. There are 16 residues in the CDR3. CDR1 is KGHSH and CDR2 is LQKENI in the germline V gene. The DNA for the CDR3 is TGTGCCAGCTCACCGCGCGGACTAGCGGGCGGAGAGACCCAGTACTTC. It encodes CASSPRGLAGGETQYF.

This chain connects TRBV18 to TRBJ2-7, with D uncertain. CDR3 size: 15 residues. The V gene lost 2 bases and the J gene lost 3 bases, with 14 bases spanning the gap. CDR1 is KGHSH, CDR2 LQKENI, per germline. The CDR3 DNA follows: TGTGCCAGCTCACCAATGGAAGGAGTCCGCTACGAGCAGTACTTC. As protein: CASSPMEGVRYEQYF.

This clone was counted a single time. This chain uses TRBV12-5 with TRBJ2-2, with D maybe TRBD1 (6 bases). CDR1 and CDR2 (germline): LGHNT, FRNRAP. V lost 4 bases and J lost 0, with 9 bases in between. The CDR3 spans 15 residues. CDR3 coding DNA: TGTGCTAGTGGTTGGACAGAAGCGAACACCGGGGAGCTGTTTTTT. It specifies CASGWTEANTGELFF.

The chain uses TRBV5-4 and TRBJ2-5, with D uncertain. Germline V CDR1 and CDR2: SGHNT, YYREEE (reference sequence). There are 14 residues in the CDR3. Trimming pared 0 bases from V and 2 bases from J, leaving 8 bases between. The CDR3 spells CASSLGRKQETQYF. As DNA, the CDR3 is TGTGCCAGCAGCTTGGGGAGAAAACAAGAGACCCAGTACTTC.

V gene TRBV18 combines with J gene TRBJ2-5; 7 bases fit TRBD2. J gave up 5 bases and V 0 bases, and 6 bases lay outside the gene matches. The CDR3 runs to 15 residues. Germline V gene data show CDR1 as KGHSH and CDR2 as LQKENI. CDR3 coding DNA: TGTGCCAGCTCACCACCAGGCGGGAGAAGTGAGACCCAGTACTTC. Amino acids: CASSPPGGRSETQYF.

The V gene is TRBV21-1, the J gene TRBJ2-1. TRBV21-1 is labeled a pseudogene. The CDR3 is 16 amino acids. The CDR3 protein is CASSKLYRDLYNEQFF. DNA of the CDR3: TGTGCCAGCAGCAAACTCTACAGGGACTTGTACAATGAGCAGTTCTTC.

The chain is built from TRBV7-2 and TRBJ1-1; a weak D match, TRBD1 (6 bases). The V and J ends lost 0 bases and 6 bases respectively, with 14 bases between them. The CDR3 covers 15 residues. CDR1 and CDR2 from the germline V gene are SGHTA and FQGNSA. CDR3 loop: CASSLAPTDRPEAFF. CDR3 nucleotide sequence: TGTGCCAGCAGCTTAGCCCCCACGGACAGACCTGAAGCTTTCTTT.

The V call is TRBV2, the J call TRBJ1-4; D not certain. Germline lookup yields CDR1 SNHLY and CDR2 FYNNEI. This CDR3 contains 16 residues. V gave up 9 bases and J gave up 4 bases, with 21 bases separating them. CDR3 amino acids: CARVFRGISNNEKLFF. In nucleotides, the CDR3 is TGTGCCAGAGTATTTCGGGGTATTAGTAATAATGAAAAACTGTTTTTT.

The gene calls are TRBV6-1 and TRBJ1-2; the match to TRBD1 covers 8 bases. The J segment lost 5 bases and the V segment lost 2 bases, leaving 4 bases of the junction unmatched. The CDR3 has 14 amino acids. Germline V gene data show CDR1 as MNHNS and CDR2 as SASEGT. The CDR3 here is CASSETGGWYGYTF. The DNA of the CDR3 is TGTGCCAGCAGTGAAACAGGGGGTTGGTATGGCTACACCTTC.

The chain links TRBV19 to TRBJ1-2, with TRBD1 as a possible D gene (5 bases). The CDR3 loop spans 14 amino acids. Germline V gene sequence: CDR1 LNHDA, CDR2 SQIVND (reference sequence). Trimming shortened V by 4 bases and J by 3 bases, and 12 bases separated the two germline ends. The CDR3 sequence is CASSTRGTYYGYTF. The DNA for the CDR3 is TGTGCCAGTAGTACCCGGGGCACCTACTATGGCTACACCTTC.

This chain links TRBV29-1 with TRBJ2-7, with D unresolved. The V gene's germline CDR1 is SQVTM and CDR2 ANQGSEA. The length of the CDR3 is 12 residues. The V end was cut by 6 bases, the J end by 2 bases, with 11 bases between. This chain's CDR3 is CSVVRGTYEQYF. The CDR3 DNA reads TGCAGCGTCGTTCGAGGAACCTACGAGCAGTACTTC.

Remarks on this clone: The junction departs from germline at one end; a sequencing error may be responsible. The same CDR3 can be traced to other DNA sequences in this sample. V and J are TRBV4-3 and TRBJ2-7; 8 positions agree with TRBD2. Per germline, CDR1 LGHNA and CDR2 YSLEER. CDR3 size: 15 residues. The CDR3 DNA sequence: TGCGCCAGCAGCCAAGTTAGAGCGGGAGTGTACGAGCAGTATTTC. Translated, it gives CASSQVRAGVYEQYF.

CDR3 nucleotide sequence: TGTGCCAGCAGCTTGCCAGGACGGGAGACCCAGTACTTC. Translating it yields CASSLPGRETQYF. The chain is built from TRBV5-8 and TRBJ2-5; D is uncertain. Germline values: CDR1 SGHTS, CDR2 YDEGEE. Between the trimmed V and J ends, which lost 1 base and 5 bases, there was a span of 9 bases. The CDR3 has 13 amino acids.

The chain uses TRBV28 and TRBJ2-1, with D maybe TRBD1 (5 bases). Trimming removed 2 bases at V and 7 bases at J, with 15 bases between. The CDR3 has 15 residues. Germline V gene sequence: CDR1 MDHEN, CDR2 SYDVKM. Here the CDR3 reads CASSLSSGFGNEQFF. CDR3 in DNA: TGTGCCAGCAGTTTAAGTTCAGGGTTCGGAAATGAGCAGTTCTTC.

The chain recombines TRBV25-1 with TRBJ2-6, with D possibly TRBD2 on 5 matching bases. Germline CDR1 reads MGHDK; CDR2 reads SYGVNS. CDR3 length: 16 amino acids. The V and J ends lost 6 bases and 3 bases respectively, with 15 bases between them. For the CDR3, the DNA is TGTGCCAGCAGGGCCACGGCCGGGATTGGGGCCAACGTCCTGACTTTC. Translating it yields CASRATAGIGANVLTF.

V is TRBV18 and J is TRBJ2-7, with TRBD2 as a possible D gene (6 bases). V lost 2 bases and J 4 bases, leaving 15 bases between the germline ends. Germline V gene sequence: CDR1 KGHSH, CDR2 LQKENI. This CDR3 has 15 residues. In DNA form, the CDR3 reads TGTGCCAGCTCACCAGGGCTAGCGAATTCATACGAGCAGTACTTC. Its translation is CASSPGLANSYEQYF.